A single sample gave rise to the 8 T cell receptor beta chains below, sequenced in a study of shared clonotypes between healthy human individuals. Produced via immunoSEQ multiplex PCR; TCRdb's table is partial and in-frame only. The sample holds around 450,000 clones, 70% to 80% seen once. Sequences were obtained from PBMCs. These receptors all come from a middle-aged woman in good health. Some clones in this sample may be carry-over from other donors' samples.

Comments on this clone: A far larger clone is a single base away, which makes a read error likely. Other DNA sequences of this sample code for an identical CDR3. V usage is TRBV29-1 and J usage is TRBJ2-1, with 7 positions matching TRBD2. The CDR3 is made up of 15 amino acids. Germline V gene lookup returns CDR1 SQVTM and CDR2 ANQGSEA. CDR3 protein: CSGRGRGLTYNEQFF. As DNA, the CDR3 is TGCAGCGGCCGTGGTAGGGGACTAACCTACAATGAACAGTTCTTC.

The V and J genes are TRBV9 and TRBJ1-2; 8 bases agree with TRBD1. The CDR3 is made up of 13 amino acids. Unmatched junction bases numbered 7, after V lost 4 bases and J lost 8 bases. Per germline, CDR1 SGDLS and CDR2 YYNGEE. CDR3: CASSHRQGIGYTF. The CDR3 DNA reads TGTGCCAGCAGCCATCGACAGGGGATCGGCTACACCTTC.

A note on this clone: A far larger clone is just one base off, so this is likely a read error. Other nucleotide sequences from this sample produce the same CDR3. The chain is built from TRBV11-2 and TRBJ2-1; possible D gene TRBD1, 6 bases. This CDR3 spans 15 amino acids. Deletions cut 3 bases from V and 0 bases from J, with 9 bases between. The germline V gene encodes CDR1 SGHAT and CDR2 FQNNGV. Written as DNA, the CDR3 is TGTGCCAGCAGCTTTAGGGGGAGCTCCTACAATGAGCAGTTCTTC. This encodes CASSFRGSSYNEQFF.

This rearrangement joins TRBV5-6 to TRBJ2-1; D tentatively reads TRBD1 or TRBD2 (5 bases each). CDR3 size: 17 residues. Trimming took off 0 bases at V and 7 bases at J, with 20 bases between the two ends. Germline CDR1 and CDR2: SGHDT and YYEEEE. The CDR3 coding sequence is TGTGCCAGCAGCTTGGCAGGGCTAGCCGATATTCGGAATGAGCAGTTCTTC. Translation: CASSLAGLADIRNEQFF. The full variable domain, in which reference TRBV5-6 and TRBJ2-1 provide the parts outside the CDR3, is DAGVTQSPTHLIKTRGQQVTLRCSPKSGHDTVSWYQQALGQGPQFIFQYYEEEERQRGNFPDRFSGHQFPNYSSELNVNALLLGDSALYLCASSLAGLADIRNEQFFGPGTRLTVL.

This chain links TRBV28 with TRBJ2-2; weak D call: TRBD1 (5 bases). The germline gives CDR1 MDHEN, CDR2 SYDVKM. V dropped 7 bases and J dropped 0 bases, with 9 bases sitting between them. The CDR3 length is 14 residues. CDR3 nucleotides: TGTGCCAGCAAGACAGAGACGAACACCGGGGAGCTGTTTTTT. Amino acids: CASKTETNTGELFF.

The genes are TRBV6-4 and TRBJ2-2; D gene uncertain. Germline CDR1 reads MRHNA; CDR2 reads SNTAGT. CDR3 length: 13 amino acids. Deletions cut 5 bases from V and 4 bases from J, with 8 bases between. In DNA, the CDR3 is TGTGCCAGCAGTCTGGAGACCACCGGGGAGCTGTTTTTT. Residues: CASSLETTGELFF.

The V gene is TRBV11-2, the J gene TRBJ1-2, with D possibly being TRBD1 (6 bases). Trimming left V 4 bases short and J 7 bases short, with 10 bases between. CDR3 length: 12 amino acids. The V gene's germline CDR1 is SGHAT and CDR2 FQNNGV. The DNA for the CDR3 is TGTGCCAGCAGCTATAGCAGGGGTGGCTACACCTTC. It translates to CASSYSRGGYTF.

V gene TRBV5-6 combines with J gene TRBJ1-1; D not resolved. In germline, CDR1 is SGHDT, CDR2 YYEEEE. Trimming pared 1 base from V and 3 bases from J, leaving 10 bases between. The CDR3 loop spans 14 amino acids. The CDR3 sequence is CASSLSRYDTEAFF. As DNA, the CDR3 is TGTGCCAGCAGCTTGTCCAGATACGACACTGAAGCTTTCTTT. The full variable domain, with the rest looked up from reference TRBV5-6 and TRBJ1-1, is DAGVTQSPTHLIKTRGQQVTLRCSPKSGHDTVSWYQQALGQGPQFIFQYYEEEERQRGNFPDRFSGHQFPNYSSELNVNALLLGDSALYLCASSLSRYDTEAFFGQGTRLTVV.